What follows are 4 T cell receptor beta chains derived from one specimen sequenced in a study of early T cells in non-severe SARS-CoV-2 infection. TCRdb independently ran MiXCR on the 5' RACE reads; one entry per CDR3 protein. The data hold over 25,000 distinct CDR3 sequences, with about 6.1% observed a single time. Material for sequencing was whole blood. All receptors come from an adult who was a healthcare worker with PCR-confirmed SARS-CoV-2 infection or an uninfected control (not recorded which).

The table lists this clonotype with many counts. The genes are TRBV30 and TRBJ1-1, with D possibly matching TRBD1 (6 bases). Deletions cut 0 bases from V and 1 base from J, with 9 bases between. The CDR3 is 14 amino acids. CDR1 GTSNPN and CDR2 SVGIG come from the germline V gene (reference sequence). The CDR3, as DNA: TGTGCCTGGAGTGTTGGACAGACGAACACTGAAGCTTTCTTT. It encodes CAWSVGQTNTEAFF.

The genes are TRBV6-2 or TRBV6-3 and TRBJ1-2; D ambiguous. V lost 2 bases and J lost 7, with 8 bases in between. Germline loops: CDR1 MNHEY, CDR2 SVGEGT. The CDR3 has 12 residues. This CDR3 reads CASSYEGAGYTF. The CDR3 DNA reads TGTGCCAGCAGTTACGAAGGAGCTGGCTACACCTTC.

The chain is built from TRBV5-5 and TRBJ2-3; D may be TRBD1 or TRBD2 (5 bases each). Deletions cut 0 bases from V and 5 bases from J, with 13 bases between. Per the germline V gene, CDR1 is SGHKS and CDR2 is YYEKEE (reference sequence). The CDR3 covers 15 residues. As DNA, the CDR3 is TGTGCCAGCAGCTTGGTAGGGACCCGAAAAGATACGCAGTATTTT. Translated: CASSLVGTRKDTQYF.

This clonotype was counted ten times or more. The chain combines TRBV6-2 or TRBV6-3 with TRBJ2-7, with 7 bases matching TRBD1. There are 14 residues in the CDR3. V dropped 5 bases and J dropped 4; count of bases not matched to a gene: 8. The germline V gene has CDR1 MNHEY and CDR2 SVGEGT. CDR3 nucleotide sequence: TGTGCCAGCAGTCCCGGGACAGTAAAATACGAGCAGTACTTC. Encoded protein: CASSPGTVKYEQYF.